This T cell receptor beta chain comes out of a study of blood T cell repertoires in COVID-19. Across the whole study: Sites across the United States, Italy and Spain contributed samples from acute and convalescent COVID-19.

V was clipped by 4 bases and J by 10 bases, with 18 bases between them. The CDR3 runs to 15 residues. Germline CDR1 is SGDLS and CDR2 is YYNGEE. Per the study methods: Reference gene primers were amplified, and this amplification served to estimate nucleated cell counts. Here immunoSEQ multiplex PCR was the method, and the copy in TCRdb shows in-frame clones only, minus some. V and J calls and clone size follow that table, whereas D and trimming were derived from the DNA. Found here are 140,000 to 150,000 clones, 70% to 90% of them singletons; the top ten hold 10% to 15%. This receptor was taken from a man in his 60s with active or convalescent COVID-19. Material for sequencing was peripheral blood. The rearrangement links TRBV9 to TRBJ1-6; D is uncertain. CDR3 amino acids: CASSPRGSAGSPLHF. The CDR3 DNA is TGTGCCAGCAGCCCCCGTGGGTCGGCGGGGTCACCCCTCCACTTT.